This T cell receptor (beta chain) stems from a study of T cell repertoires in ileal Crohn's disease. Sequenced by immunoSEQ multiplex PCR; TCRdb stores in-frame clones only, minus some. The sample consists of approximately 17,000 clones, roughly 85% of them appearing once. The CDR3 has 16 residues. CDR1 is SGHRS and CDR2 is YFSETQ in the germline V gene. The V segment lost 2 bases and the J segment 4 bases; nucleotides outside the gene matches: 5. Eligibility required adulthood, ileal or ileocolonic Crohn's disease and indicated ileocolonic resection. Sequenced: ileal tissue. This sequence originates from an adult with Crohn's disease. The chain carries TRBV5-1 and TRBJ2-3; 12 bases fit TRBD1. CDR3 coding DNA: TGCGCCAGCAGCTTAGGGACAGGGGGCTCCGCAGATACGCAGTATTTT. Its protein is CASSLGTGGSADTQYF.